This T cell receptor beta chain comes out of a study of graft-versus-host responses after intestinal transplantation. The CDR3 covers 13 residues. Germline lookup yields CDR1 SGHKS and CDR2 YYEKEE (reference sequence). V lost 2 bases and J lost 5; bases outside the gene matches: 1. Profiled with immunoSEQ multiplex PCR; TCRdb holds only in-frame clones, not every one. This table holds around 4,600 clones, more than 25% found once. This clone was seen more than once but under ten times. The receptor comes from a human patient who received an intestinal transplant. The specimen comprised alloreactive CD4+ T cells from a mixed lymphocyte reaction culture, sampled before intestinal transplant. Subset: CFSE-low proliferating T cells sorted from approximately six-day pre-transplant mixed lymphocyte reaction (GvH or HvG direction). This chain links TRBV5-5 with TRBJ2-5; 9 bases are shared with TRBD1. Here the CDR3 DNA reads TGTGCCAGCAGCTTACAGGGGGCGGAGACCCAGTACTTC. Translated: CASSLQGAETQYF.